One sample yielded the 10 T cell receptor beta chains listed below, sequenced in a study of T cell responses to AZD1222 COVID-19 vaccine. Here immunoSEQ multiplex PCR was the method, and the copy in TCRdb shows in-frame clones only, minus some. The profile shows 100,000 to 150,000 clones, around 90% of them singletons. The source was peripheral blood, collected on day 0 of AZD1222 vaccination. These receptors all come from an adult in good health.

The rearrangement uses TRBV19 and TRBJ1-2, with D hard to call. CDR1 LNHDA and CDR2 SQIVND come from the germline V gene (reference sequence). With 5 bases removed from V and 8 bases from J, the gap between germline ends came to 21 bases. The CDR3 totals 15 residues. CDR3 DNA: TGTGCCAGTAGTCCTAGAATCGACCTTACTCGGGGCTACACCTTC. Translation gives CASSPRIDLTRGYTF.

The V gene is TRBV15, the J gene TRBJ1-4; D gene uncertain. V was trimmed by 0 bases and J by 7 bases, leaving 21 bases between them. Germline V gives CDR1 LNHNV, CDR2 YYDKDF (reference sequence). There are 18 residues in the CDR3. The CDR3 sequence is CATSRDGSRLGYGEKLFF. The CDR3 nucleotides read TGTGCCACCAGCAGAGATGGGTCGAGGTTGGGATATGGTGAAAAACTGTTTTTT.

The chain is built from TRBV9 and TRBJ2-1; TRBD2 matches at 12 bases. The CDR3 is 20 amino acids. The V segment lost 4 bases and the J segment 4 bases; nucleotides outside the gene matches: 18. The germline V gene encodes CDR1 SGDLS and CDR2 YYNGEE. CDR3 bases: TGTGCCAGCAGCAGGGGGCCTAGCGGGAGGGCCCTCGGGGGGTACAATGAGCAGTTCTTC. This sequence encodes CASSRGPSGRALGGYNEQFF.

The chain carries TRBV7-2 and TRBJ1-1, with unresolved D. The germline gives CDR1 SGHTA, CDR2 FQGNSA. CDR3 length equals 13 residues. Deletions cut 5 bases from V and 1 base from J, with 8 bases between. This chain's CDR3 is CASSVWGNTEAFF. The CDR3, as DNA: TGTGCCAGCAGCGTCTGGGGGAACACTGAAGCTTTCTTT. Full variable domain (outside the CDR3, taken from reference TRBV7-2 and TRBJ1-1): GAGVSQSPSNKVTEKGKDVELRCDPISGHTALYWYRQSLGQGLEFLIYFQGNSAPDKSGLPSDRFSAERTGGSVSTLTIQRTQQEDSAVYLCASSVWGNTEAFFGQGTRLTVV.

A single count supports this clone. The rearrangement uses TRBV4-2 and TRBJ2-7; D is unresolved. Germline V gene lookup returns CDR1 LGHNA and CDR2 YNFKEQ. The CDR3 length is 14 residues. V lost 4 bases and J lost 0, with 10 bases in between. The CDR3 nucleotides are TGTGCCAGCAGCCCTTCTTCTGGCTCCTACGAGCAGTACTTC. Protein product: CASSPSSGSYEQYF.

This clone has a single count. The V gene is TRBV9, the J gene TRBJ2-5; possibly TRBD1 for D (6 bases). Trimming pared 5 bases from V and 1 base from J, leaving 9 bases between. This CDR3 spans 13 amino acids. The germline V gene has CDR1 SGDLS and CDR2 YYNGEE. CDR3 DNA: TGTGCCAGCAGTGGACAGCCCCAAGAGACCCAGTACTTC. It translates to CASSGQPQETQYF. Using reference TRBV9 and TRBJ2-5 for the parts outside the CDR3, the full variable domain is DSGVTQTPKHLITATGQRVTLRCSPRSGDLSVYWYQQSLDQGLQFLIQYYNGEERAKGNILERFSAQQFPDLHSELNLSSLELGDSALYFCASSGQPQETQYFGPGTRLLVL.

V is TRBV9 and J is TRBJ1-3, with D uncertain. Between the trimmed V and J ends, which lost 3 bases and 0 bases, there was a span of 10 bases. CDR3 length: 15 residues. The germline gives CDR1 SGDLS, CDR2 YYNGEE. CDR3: CASSALLSSGNTIYF. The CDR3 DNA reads TGTGCCAGCAGCGCCCTCTTAAGCTCTGGAAACACCATATATTTT. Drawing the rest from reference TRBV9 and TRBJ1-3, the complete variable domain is DSGVTQTPKHLITATGQRVTLRCSPRSGDLSVYWYQQSLDQGLQFLIQYYNGEERAKGNILERFSAQQFPDLHSELNLSSLELGDSALYFCASSALLSSGNTIYFGEGSWLTVV.

CDR3 loop: CASSTWPGSNQPQHF. The CDR3 DNA reads as TGTGCCAGCAGTACCTGGCCGGGAAGCAATCAGCCCCAGCATTTT. The rearrangement links TRBV6-5 to TRBJ1-5; D gene ambiguous. This CDR3 region has 15 residues. Germline CDR1 reads MNHEY; CDR2 reads SVGAGI. Trimming removed 5 bases at V and 1 base at J, with 12 bases between.

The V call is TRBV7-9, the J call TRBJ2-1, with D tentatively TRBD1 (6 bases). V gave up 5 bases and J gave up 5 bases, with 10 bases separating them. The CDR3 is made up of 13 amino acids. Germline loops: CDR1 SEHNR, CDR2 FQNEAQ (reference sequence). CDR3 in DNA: TGTGCCAGCAGCCGGACAGATCACAATGAGCAGTTCTTC. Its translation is CASSRTDHNEQFF.

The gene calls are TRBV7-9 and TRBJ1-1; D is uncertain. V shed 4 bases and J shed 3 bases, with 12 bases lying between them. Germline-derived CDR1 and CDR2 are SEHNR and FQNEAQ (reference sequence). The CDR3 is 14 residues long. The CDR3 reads CASSSGLVDTEAFF. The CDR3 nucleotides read TGTGCCAGCAGCTCCGGACTAGTTGACACTGAAGCTTTCTTT.